This T cell receptor beta chain was found in a study of blood T cell repertoires in COVID-19. Study context: Researchers got acute and convalescent COVID-19 samples from the United States, Italy and Spain. Sources were T cells, B-cell-depleted T cells, or PBMCs; the material itself was cDNA or gDNA.

Between the trimmed V and J ends, which lost 1 base and 5 bases, there was a span of 12 bases. CDR3 size: 16 residues. CDR1 is SGHTA, CDR2 FQGNSA, per germline. As processed by the authors: It was from reference gene primer amplification that nucleated cell counts were estimated. Assay: immunoSEQ multiplex PCR; the TCRdb copy retains only in-frame clones and omits some. The DNA was the basis for D and trimming; V, J and clone size are from that table. The table includes hundreds of thousands of clones, around nine tenths detected once. Material for sequencing was peripheral blood. The chain recombines TRBV7-2 with TRBJ1-6; D unclear. The source is a middle-aged man with acute or convalescent COVID-19. DNA for the CDR3: TGTGCCAGCAGCTTAGATCAGATCAGAAATAATTCACCCCTCCACTTT. Translating gives CASSLDQIRNNSPLHF.